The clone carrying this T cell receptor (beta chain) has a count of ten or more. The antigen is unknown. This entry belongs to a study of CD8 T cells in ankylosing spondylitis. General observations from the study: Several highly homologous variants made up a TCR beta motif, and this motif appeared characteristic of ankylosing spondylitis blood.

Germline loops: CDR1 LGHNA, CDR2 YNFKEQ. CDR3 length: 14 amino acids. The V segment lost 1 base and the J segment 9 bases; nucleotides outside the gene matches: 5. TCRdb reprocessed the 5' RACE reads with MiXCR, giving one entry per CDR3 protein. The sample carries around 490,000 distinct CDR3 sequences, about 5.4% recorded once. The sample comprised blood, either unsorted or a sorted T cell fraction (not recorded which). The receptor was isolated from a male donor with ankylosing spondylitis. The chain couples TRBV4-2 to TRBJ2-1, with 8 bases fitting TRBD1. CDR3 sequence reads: CASSQARGLSEQFF. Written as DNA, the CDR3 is TGTGCCAGCAGCCAAGCCAGGGGGCTTAGTGAGCAGTTCTTC.